The 3 T cell receptor beta chains below all came from one sample that was sequenced in a study of CD8+CD57+ T cells in acquired aplastic anemia. Genomic DNA acted as the template from which TCR beta VDJ combination and CDR3 sequence profiling were carried out. TCRdb independently ran MiXCR on the reads; one entry per CDR3 protein. Of 150,000 or so distinct CDR3 sequences detected, roughly 54% appear once; the ten largest clones hold over 9.5%. CD8+CD57+ cell expansion had been shown by flow cytometry in patients chosen for sequencing. The source material was sorted CD4+, CD8+, or CD8+CD57+ T cells (not recorded which) from PBMCs. These receptors originate from a human donor with aplastic anemia.

This clonotype showed up many times. The chain has TRBV11-2 and TRBJ1-6; D perhaps matches TRBD1 (5 bases). In germline, CDR1 is SGHAT, CDR2 FQNNGV. With 5 bases removed from V and 8 bases from J, the gap between germline ends came to 16 bases. The CDR3 extends over 15 amino acids. This CDR3 is CASSPLSGDDSPLHF. CDR3 coding DNA: TGTGCCAGCAGCCCGCTGTCGGGGGACGATTCACCCCTCCACTTT.

The chain is built from TRBV7-8 and TRBJ1-2; a weak D match, TRBD1 (6 bases). V shed 1 base and J shed 1 base, with 10 bases lying between them. CDR3 length equals 15 residues. Germline V lookup: CDR1 SGHVS, CDR2 FQNEAQ. The CDR3 DNA follows: TGTGCCAGCAGCTTAGAGCAGGGGAATAACTATGGCTACACCTTC. Translating gives CASSLEQGNNYGYTF. The full variable domain, rest sourced from reference TRBV7-8 and TRBJ1-2, is GAGVSQSPRYKVAKRGQDVALRCDPISGHVSLFWYQQALGQGPEFLTYFQNEAQLDKSGLPSDRFFAERPEGSVSTLKIQRTQQEDSAVYLCASSLEQGNNYGYTFGSGTRLTVV.

The rearrangement uses TRBV24-1 and TRBJ1-4; D is uncertain. Germline V gene data show CDR1 as KGHDR and CDR2 as SFDVKD. CDR3 length equals 13 residues. Trimming took 2 bases from V and 8 from J, leaving 8 bases between them. The CDR3 DNA sequence: TGTGCCACCAGTGATTCGGCTACGGAAAAACTGTTTTTT. Its translation is CATSDSATEKLFF.